This TCR beta chain was identified during a study of blood T cells in healthy people across ages. The study's findings and limits: Per million T cells, the diversity of TCR beta decreased roughly linearly as age advanced.

The germline V and J ends were trimmed by 6 bases and 1 base, with 9 bases remaining between them. The germline gives CDR1 WNHNN, CDR2 SYGVQD (reference sequence). The CDR3 spans 13 residues. Points on this clonotype: What it binds is unknown.

Primed by a sample-barcoded 5' primer and a J-beta primer mix, a second PCR proceeded for about 7 to 12 cycles. All samples gave at least 2.5 million CDR3-containing paired-end reads. One entry per CDR3 protein results from TCRdb running MiXCR on the 5' RACE reads. The sample holds about 640,000 distinct CDR3 sequences, 58% seen once. The sample consisted of blood. This chain joins TRBV10-1 and TRBJ1-2, with D maybe TRBD1 (6 bases). The origin of this receptor is a man aged 55 to 70 in good health. CDR3 protein: CASRQGYNYGYTF. The CDR3 DNA reads TGCGCCAGCAGACAGGGCTATAACTATGGCTACACCTTC.